This TCR beta chain was profiled in a study of blood T cell repertoires in COVID-19. Study-level information: Both acute and convalescent COVID-19 samples were obtained from the United States, Italy and Spain.

How the authors handled the data: Nucleated cell number was recorded as an estimate derived from reference gene primer amplification. Assay: immunoSEQ multiplex PCR; the TCRdb copy retains only in-frame clones and omits some. V and J calls and clone size are those listed in that table; D and trimming were worked out from the DNA. The sample holds approximately 180,000 clones; roughly nine tenths are singletons and the top ten take less than 1.5%. Trimming removed 3 bases from V and 0 bases from J; junction bases left unmatched: 0. Germline CDR1 KGHDR, CDR2 SFDVKD. The CDR3 has 15 amino acids. Everyone who took part was about 18 to 90 years old, and they came from about 25 US areas. Cohorts were determined from participant-reported clinical history.

This sequence originates from a human donor with acute COVID-19. The donor label of this sample is uncertain. This chain uses TRBV24-1 with TRBJ2-3, with 9 bases that match TRBD1. Specimen: PBMCs or T cells enriched from blood (not recorded which). The CDR3 bases are TGTGCCACCAGTGATGGGACAGGGAGCACAGATACGCAGTATTTT. Translating gives CATSDGTGSTDTQYF.